Below are 8 T cell receptor beta chains sequenced from a single sample in a study of vaccination and CD4 T cells after COVID-19. Treatment specified: roughly nine-day PBMC culture with coronavirus spike peptide pools or control peptides (ViraFEST assay). Oncomine TCR Beta short-read sequencing was applied to DNA from cultured CD4+ T cells. Via MiXCR, TCRdb re-called the PCR reads, giving one row per CDR3 protein. The sample lists some 11,000 distinct CDR3 sequences, roughly 61% occurring once. For these receptors, no antigen is known. This specimen consisted of CD4+ T cells from blood, cultured in vitro, obtained before SARS-CoV-2 vaccination. The receptors derive from a human donor who had recovered from COVID-19.

The rearrangement links TRBV19 to TRBJ2-5; perhaps TRBD1 as D (5 bases). This CDR3 region has 13 residues. The V end lost 1 base, the J end lost 4 bases, and 7 bases lay between the germline ends. Germline V lookup: CDR1 LNHDA, CDR2 SQIVND (reference sequence). The CDR3 nucleotides read TGTGCCAGTAGTATAGTTCAGGGAGAGACCCAGTACTTC. Translating gives CASSIVQGETQYF. Based on the CDR3 plus reference TRBV19 and TRBJ2-5, the full variable domain is DGGITQSPKYLFRKEGQNVTLSCEQNLNHDAMYWYRQDPGQGLRLIYYSQIVNDFQKGDIAEGYSVSREKKESFPLTVTSAQKNPTAFYLCASSIVQGETQYFGPGTRLLVL.

CDR3 nucleotides: TGCAGTGCGACAGGACAGCCTAACACTGAAGCTTTCTTT. This gives the protein CSATGQPNTEAFF. The V and J genes are TRBV20-1 and TRBJ1-1; a weak D match, TRBD1 (6 bases). With 6 bases removed from V and 2 bases from J, the gap between germline ends came to 13 bases. In germline, CDR1 is DFQATT, CDR2 SNEGSKA (reference sequence). The CDR3 contains 13 residues.

CDR3 loop: CASSLTTLGTNSPLHF. CDR3 sequence (DNA): TGTGCCAGCAGTCTAACGACTCTGGGTACGAATTCACCCCTCCACTTT. The rearrangement links TRBV6-1 to TRBJ1-6, with D unclear. Germline assignment: CDR1 MNHNS and CDR2 SASEGT. The length of the CDR3 is 16 residues. V was pared by 5 bases and J by 7 bases, with 18 bases between.

The chain joins TRBV7-9 to TRBJ2-7; D is possibly TRBD1 (5 bases). V was pared by 2 bases and J by 0 bases, with 8 bases between. This CDR3 contains 14 residues. Germline V lookup: CDR1 SEHNR, CDR2 FQNEAQ (reference sequence). CDR3 coding DNA: TGTGCCAGCAGCTTAAGGGGAATCTCCTACGAGCAGTACTTC. As protein: CASSLRGISYEQYF.

There are a few counts of this clonotype. The rearrangement joins TRBV7-9 to TRBJ2-1; TRBD2 matches at 12 bases. The CDR3 totals 16 residues. V lost 5 bases to trimming and J lost 9 bases; unmatched junction nucleotides: 11. Germline values: CDR1 SEHNR, CDR2 FQNEAQ (reference sequence). This CDR3 is CASSPQTSGRNAEQFF. In DNA form, the CDR3 reads TGTGCCAGCAGCCCCCAGACTAGCGGGAGAAACGCTGAGCAGTTCTTC.

J is TRBJ1-5 and V is TRBV7-2; unclear D gene. CDR3 length: 13 residues. Germline V gene sequence: CDR1 SGHTA, CDR2 FQGNSA. V shed 0 bases and J shed 7 bases, with 7 bases lying between them. The DNA of the CDR3 is TGTGCCAGCAGCTTAGCTGGGTTGCAGCCCCAGCATTTT. As protein: CASSLAGLQPQHF.

J is TRBJ1-2 and V is TRBV6-5, with D possibly being TRBD1 (6 bases). The V gene lost 0 bases and the J gene lost 4 bases, with 9 bases spanning the gap. There are 14 residues in the CDR3. Germline CDR1 MNHEY, CDR2 SVGAGI. The CDR3: CASSYSDRTYGYTF. CDR3 nucleotides: TGTGCCAGCAGTTACTCAGACAGGACCTATGGCTACACCTTC.

This chain joins TRBV20-1 and TRBJ2-3; D unclear. The CDR3 sequence is 14 residues long. Trimming removed 2 bases at V and 3 bases at J, with 12 bases between. Germline assignment: CDR1 DFQATT and CDR2 SNEGSKA (reference sequence). CDR3 protein: CSARPETLTDTQYF. The CDR3 region has the DNA TGCAGTGCTAGACCCGAGACCCTTACAGATACGCAGTATTTT.